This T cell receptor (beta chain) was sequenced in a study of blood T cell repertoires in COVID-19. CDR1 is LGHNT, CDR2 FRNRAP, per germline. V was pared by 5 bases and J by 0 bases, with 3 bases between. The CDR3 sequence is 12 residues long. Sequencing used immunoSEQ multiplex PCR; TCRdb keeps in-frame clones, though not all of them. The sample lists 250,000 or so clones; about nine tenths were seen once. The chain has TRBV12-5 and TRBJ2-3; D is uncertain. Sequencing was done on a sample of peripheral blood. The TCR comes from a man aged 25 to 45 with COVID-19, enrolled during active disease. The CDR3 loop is CASGPSTDTQYF. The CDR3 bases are TGTGCTAGTGGTCCTAGCACAGATACGCAGTATTTT.